What follows describes a single TCR beta chain. The source of the sample is a study of blood T cell repertoires in COVID-19. Study context: Acute and convalescent COVID-19 specimens originated in the United States, Italy and Spain. The analysed material was cDNA or gDNA that came from T cells, B-cell-depleted T cells, or PBMCs.

Trimming removed 6 bases from V and 6 bases from J, with 15 bases in between. Germline V gene data show CDR1 as SNHLY and CDR2 as FYNNEI. The CDR3 totals 14 residues. Authors' data handling: Reference gene primer amplification yielded estimated nucleated cell counts. Libraries were prepared by immunoSEQ multiplex PCR; TCRdb keeps only in-frame clonotypes and omits some of them. V, J and clone size derive from that table, while D and trimming were established from the DNA sequence. Of 250,000 to 350,000 clones in the sample, approximately 87% are singletons; the top ten hold around 7.8%. This clonotype originated in a woman in her forties or fifties who had recovered from COVID-19. Sequencing used peripheral blood. The J gene is TRBJ1-5, the V gene TRBV2; D perhaps matches TRBD1 (5 bases). CDR3 sequence reads: CASSDSSVRQPQHF. The CDR3 bases are TGTGCCAGCAGCGACAGCAGTGTACGTCAGCCCCAGCATTTT.